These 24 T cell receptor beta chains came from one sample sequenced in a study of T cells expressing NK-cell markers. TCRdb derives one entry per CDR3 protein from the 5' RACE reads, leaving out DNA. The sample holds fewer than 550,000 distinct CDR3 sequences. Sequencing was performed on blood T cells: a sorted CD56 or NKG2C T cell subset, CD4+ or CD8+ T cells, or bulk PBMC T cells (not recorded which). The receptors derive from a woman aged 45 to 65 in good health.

CDR3 sequence reads: CASSRASGRLDTDTQYF. The chain employs TRBV7-9 and TRBJ2-3; no DNA is available, so the TRBD2 call from TCRdb remains unchecked. The length of the CDR3 is 17 residues. From germline, CDR1 is SEHNR and CDR2 FQNEAQ (reference sequence).

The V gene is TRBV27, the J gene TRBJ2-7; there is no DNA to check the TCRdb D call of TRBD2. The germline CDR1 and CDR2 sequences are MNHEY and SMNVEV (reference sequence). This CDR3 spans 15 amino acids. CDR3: CASSFQLAGEYEQYF.

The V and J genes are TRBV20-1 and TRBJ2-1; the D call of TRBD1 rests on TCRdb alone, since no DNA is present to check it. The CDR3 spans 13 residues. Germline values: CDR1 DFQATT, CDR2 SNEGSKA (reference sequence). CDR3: CSAEVSPDGEQFF.

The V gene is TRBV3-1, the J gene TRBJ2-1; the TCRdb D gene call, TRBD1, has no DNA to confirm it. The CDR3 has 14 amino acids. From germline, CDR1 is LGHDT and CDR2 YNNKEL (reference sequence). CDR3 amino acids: CASSPGALYNEQFF.

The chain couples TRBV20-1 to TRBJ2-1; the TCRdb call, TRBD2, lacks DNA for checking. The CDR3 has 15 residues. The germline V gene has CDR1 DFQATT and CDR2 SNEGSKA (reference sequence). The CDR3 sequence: CSAGTSESSYNEQFF.

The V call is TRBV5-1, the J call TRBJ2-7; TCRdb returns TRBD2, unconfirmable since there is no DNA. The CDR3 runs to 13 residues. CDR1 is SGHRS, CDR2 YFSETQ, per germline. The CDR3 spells CASSLDREDEQYF.

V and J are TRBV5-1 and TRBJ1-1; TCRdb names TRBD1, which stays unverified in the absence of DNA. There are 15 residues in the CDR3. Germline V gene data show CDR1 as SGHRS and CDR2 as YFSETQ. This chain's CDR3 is CASSLVGGRNTEAFF.

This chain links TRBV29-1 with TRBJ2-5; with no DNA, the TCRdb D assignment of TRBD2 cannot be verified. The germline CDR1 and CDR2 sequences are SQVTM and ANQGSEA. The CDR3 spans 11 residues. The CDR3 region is CYPLGSETQYF.

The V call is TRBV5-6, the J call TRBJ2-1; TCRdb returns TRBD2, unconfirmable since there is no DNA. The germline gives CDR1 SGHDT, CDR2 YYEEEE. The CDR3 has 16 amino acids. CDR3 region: CASSLGWLAGVGEQFF. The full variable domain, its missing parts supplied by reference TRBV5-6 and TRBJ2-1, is DAGVTQSPTHLIKTRGQQVTLRCSPKSGHDTVSWYQQALGQGPQFIFQYYEEEERQRGNFPDRFSGHQFPNYSSELNVNALLLGDSALYLCASSLGWLAGVGEQFFGPGTRLTVL.

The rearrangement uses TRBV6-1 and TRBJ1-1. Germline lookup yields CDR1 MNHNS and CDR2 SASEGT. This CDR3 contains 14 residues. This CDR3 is CASSDVWQNTEAFF.

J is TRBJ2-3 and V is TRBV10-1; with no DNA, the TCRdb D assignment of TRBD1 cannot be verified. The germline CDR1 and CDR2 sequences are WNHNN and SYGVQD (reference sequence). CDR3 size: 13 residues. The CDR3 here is CASSGQGSDTQYF.

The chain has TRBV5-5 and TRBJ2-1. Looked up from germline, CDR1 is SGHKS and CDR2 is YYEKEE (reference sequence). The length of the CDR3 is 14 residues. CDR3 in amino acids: CASSFGRHYNEQFF.

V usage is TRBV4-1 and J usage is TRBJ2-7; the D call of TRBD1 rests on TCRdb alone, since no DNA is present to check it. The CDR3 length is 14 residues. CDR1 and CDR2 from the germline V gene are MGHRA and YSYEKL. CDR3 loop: CASSQRGKGYEQYF.

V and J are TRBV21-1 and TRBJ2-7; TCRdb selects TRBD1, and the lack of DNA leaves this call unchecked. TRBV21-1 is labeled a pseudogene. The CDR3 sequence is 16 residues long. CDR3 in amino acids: CASSPPGQGTSREQYF.

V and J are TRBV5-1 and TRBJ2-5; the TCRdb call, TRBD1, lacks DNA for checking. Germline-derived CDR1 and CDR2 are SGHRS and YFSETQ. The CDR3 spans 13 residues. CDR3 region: CASNRQGQETQYF.

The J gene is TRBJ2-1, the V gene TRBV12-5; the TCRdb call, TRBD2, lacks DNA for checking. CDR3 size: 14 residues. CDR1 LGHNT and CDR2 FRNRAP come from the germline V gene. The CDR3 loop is CASGRLAGASEQFF. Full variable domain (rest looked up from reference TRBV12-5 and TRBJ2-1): DARVTQTPRHKVTEMGQEVTMRCQPILGHNTVFWYRQTMMQGLELLAYFRNRAPLDDSGMPKDRFSAEMPDATLATLKIQPSEPRDSAVYFCASGRLAGASEQFFGPGTRLTVL.

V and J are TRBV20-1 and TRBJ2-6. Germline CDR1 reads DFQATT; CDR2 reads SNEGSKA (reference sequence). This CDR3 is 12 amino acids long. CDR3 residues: CSASSGANVLTF.

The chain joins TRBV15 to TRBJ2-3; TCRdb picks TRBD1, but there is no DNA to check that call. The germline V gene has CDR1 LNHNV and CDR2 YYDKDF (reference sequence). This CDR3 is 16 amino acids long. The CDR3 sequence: CATSRPGQGEVIQQYF.

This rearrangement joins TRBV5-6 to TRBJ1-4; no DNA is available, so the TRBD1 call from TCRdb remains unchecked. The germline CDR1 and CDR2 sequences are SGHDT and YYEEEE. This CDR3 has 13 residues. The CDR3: CASSGQRNEKLFF. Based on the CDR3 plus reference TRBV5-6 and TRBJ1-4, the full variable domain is DAGVTQSPTHLIKTRGQQVTLRCSPKSGHDTVSWYQQALGQGPQFIFQYYEEEERQRGNFPDRFSGHQFPNYSSELNVNALLLGDSALYLCASSGQRNEKLFFGSGTQLSVL.

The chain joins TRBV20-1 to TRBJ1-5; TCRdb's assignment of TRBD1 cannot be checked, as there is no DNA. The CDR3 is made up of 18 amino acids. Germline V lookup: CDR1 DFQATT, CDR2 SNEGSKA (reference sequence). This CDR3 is CSARSPIGTGYSNQPQHF.

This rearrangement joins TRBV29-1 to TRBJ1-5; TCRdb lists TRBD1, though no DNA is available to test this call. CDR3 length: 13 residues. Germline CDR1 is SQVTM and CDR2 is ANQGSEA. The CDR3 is CSAGSGGNQPQHF.

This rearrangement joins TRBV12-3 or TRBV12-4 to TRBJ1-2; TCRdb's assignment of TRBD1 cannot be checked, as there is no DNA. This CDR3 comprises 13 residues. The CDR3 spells CASSLGGFYGYTF.

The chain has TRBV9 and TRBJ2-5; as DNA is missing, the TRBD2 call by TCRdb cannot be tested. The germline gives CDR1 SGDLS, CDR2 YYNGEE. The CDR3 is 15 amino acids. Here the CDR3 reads CASSPRQGGRETQYF.

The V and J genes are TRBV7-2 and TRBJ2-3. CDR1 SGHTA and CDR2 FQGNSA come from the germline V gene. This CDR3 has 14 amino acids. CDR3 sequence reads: CASSSSVGPDTQYF.